The rows below give T cell receptor beta chains drawn from one sample of a study of blood T cell repertoires in COVID-19. Profiling relied on immunoSEQ multiplex PCR, and the TCRdb table lists in-frame clones only, not all of them. This repertoire shows approximately 300,000 clones, 90% found once; its top ten account for 2% to 3%. The material sequenced was PBMCs or T cells enriched from blood (not recorded which). The receptors originated from a man in his 60s who had recovered from COVID-19. Both conserved end residues are part of each CDR3. The order of the fields is V gene, clone size, D gene, J gene, CDR3 DNA, CDR3 protein. A D gene is named only where the DNA matches it firmly. A clone size is listed for some rows: how often the clone was seen (once, few, many), or a class if it is expanded.

TRBV5-4,NA,NA,TRBJ2-7,TGTGCCAGCAGCTTGGACACAGGGTCCTACGAGCAGTACTTC,CASSLDTGSYEQYF
TRBV7-9,NA,TRBD2,TRBJ2-3,TGTGCCAGCAGCTTAGAAACTAGCGGTACCTTAGGATATACGCAGTATTTT,CASSLETSGTLGYTQYF
TRBV7-2,NA,NA,TRBJ1-1,TGTGCCAGCAGCCCATCGTCACGGGAGACCACTGAAGCTTTCTTT,CASSPSSRETTEAFF
TRBV7-2,NA,TRBD2,TRBJ2-3,TGTGCCAGCAGCTCAAGCGGGGCGCGCACAGATACGCAGTATTTT,CASSSSGARTDTQYF
TRBV5-4,NA,NA,TRBJ2-5,TGTGCCAGCAGCTTGGCCCCGTTAGAGACCCAGTACTTC,CASSLAPLETQYF
TRBV5-1,NA,TRBD2,TRBJ2-5,TGCGCCAGCAGCCCACCCGGGACTAGCGGACACTTGGTCGTGGAGACCCAGTACTTC,CASSPPGTSGHLVVETQYF
TRBV30,NA,NA,TRBJ1-1,TGTGCCTGGAGCGTAACAGAGAACACTGAAGCTTTCTTT,CAWSVTENTEAFF
TRBV7-9,NA,NA,TRBJ2-7,TGTGCCAGCAGCTTTACATTTGGCTCCTACGAGCAGTACTTC,CASSFTFGSYEQYF
TRBV7-3,NA,NA,TRBJ1-2,TGTGCCAGCAGCCCCCGGCCGGGGGGAGGCTACACCTTC,CASSPRPGGGYTF
TRBV19,NA,TRBD2,TRBJ2-1,TGTGCCAGTAGTCATTCGGGACTAGCCACTTTTAATGAGCAGTTCTTC,CASSHSGLATFNEQFF
TRBV4-2,NA,TRBD1,TRBJ1-4,TGTGCCAGCAGCCCCCGGGACAGGGGGGAAGGTCTGTTTTTT,CASSPRDRGEGLFF
TRBV3-1/TRBV3-2,NA,NA,TRBJ2-7,TGTGCCAGCAGTCCCACAGGGTTGAACGAGCAGTACTTC,CASSPTGLNEQYF
TRBV5-4,NA,NA,TRBJ2-7,TGTGCCAGCAGCTTGGTGGATCCGGGGGCCTACGAGCAGTACTTC,CASSLVDPGAYEQYF
TRBV6-2/TRBV6-3,NA,TRBD1,TRBJ1-5,TGTGCCAGCAGTTCAGGGACAGGGGGTTCTCAGCCCCAGCATTTT,CASSSGTGGSQPQHF
TRBV2,NA,NA,TRBJ1-1,TGTGCCAGCAGGGTACAGGAGAACACTGAAGCTTTCTTT,CASRVQENTEAFF
TRBV7-9,NA,NA,TRBJ1-5,TGTGCCAGCAGCTTAGGCGGGGGGCGCGGACAGCCCCAGCATTTT,CASSLGGGRGQPQHF
TRBV6-6,NA,TRBD2,TRBJ2-7,TGTGCCAGCAGCCCTAGCGGTTACGAGCAGTACTTC,CASSPSGYEQYF
TRBV12-3/TRBV12-4,NA,TRBD1,TRBJ1-4,TGTGCCAGCAGCACAGGGGTTATGTCAAAACTGTTTTTT,CASSTGVMSKLFF
TRBV4-3,NA,TRBD2,TRBJ2-3,TGCGCCAGCAGCCTTCGGACTAGCGGGGGCCGGAAGGATACGCAGTATTTT,CASSLRTSGGRKDTQYF
TRBV6-5,NA,NA,TRBJ2-7,TGTGCCAGCAGGGGAAGGACACCTCCCTACGAGCAGTACTTC,CASRGRTPPYEQYF
TRBV3-1/TRBV3-2,NA,NA,TRBJ2-1,TGTGCCAGCAGCCAGGGAGTGCGGGTCCAGCAGTTCTTC,CASSQGVRVQQFF
TRBV28,NA,NA,TRBJ1-1,TGTGCCGCGTTTGGGGCTTTGAACACTGAAGCTTTCTTT,CAAFGALNTEAFF
TRBV5-4,NA,TRBD1,TRBJ2-3,TGTGCCAGCAGCACCCCGGGACAGGGACGCACAGATACGCAGTATTTT,CASSTPGQGRTDTQYF
TRBV6-5,NA,TRBD1,TRBJ1-5,TGTGCCAGCAGTAGGACAGGGAGTCAGCCCCAGCATTTT,CASSRTGSQPQHF
TRBV14,NA,NA,TRBJ1-5,TGTGCCAGCAGCCAAGAACTCTACCCCGGAGAGAATCAGCCCCAGCATTTT,CASSQELYPGENQPQHF
TRBV29-1,NA,NA,TRBJ2-3,TGCAGCGTTGCAGGTGGCACAGATACGCAGTATTTT,CSVAGGTDTQYF
TRBV6-5,NA,NA,TRBJ1-6,TGTGCCTTGGGGGGACGGAATAATTCACCCCTCCACTTT,CALGGRNNSPLHF
TRBV9,NA,TRBD2,TRBJ2-1,TGTGCCAGCAGCTTTAGCGGGGGGACCTACAATGAGCAGTTCTTC,CASSFSGGTYNEQFF
TRBV29-1,NA,NA,TRBJ1-2,TGCAGCGTCGGTAGATACTATGGCTACACCTTC,CSVGRYYGYTF
TRBV2,NA,NA,TRBJ1-3,TGTGCCAGCAGTGAACGTTCGGGGTTTAACACCATATATTTT,CASSERSGFNTIYF
TRBV2,NA,NA,TRBJ1-1,TGTGCCAGCAAACTCGAACTCATGAACACTGAAGCTTTCTTT,CASKLELMNTEAFF
TRBV4-2,NA,NA,TRBJ1-2,TGTGCCAGCAGCGAAAGCAGGGTGGGCTATGGCTACACCTTC,CASSESRVGYGYTF
TRBV12-3/TRBV12-4,NA,NA,TRBJ1-2,TGTGCCAGCAGTTTACAGGCCTACTATGGCTACACCTTC,CASSLQAYYGYTF
TRBV12-3/TRBV12-4,few,NA,TRBJ1-5,TGTGCCAGCAGTTTAGAGGGAGATCAGCCCCAGCATTTT,CASSLEGDQPQHF
TRBV9,NA,TRBD1,TRBJ1-3,TGTGCCAGCAGCCCAAGGACAGGGGTTGGAAACACCATATATTTT,CASSPRTGVGNTIYF
TRBV2,NA,NA,TRBJ2-7,TGTGCCAGCGCGACCTACGAGCAGTACTTC,CASATYEQYF
TRBV9,NA,TRBD1,TRBJ1-5,TGTGCCAGCAGCCCTGGACAGGGGGCGCGCGATCAGCCCCAGCATTTT,CASSPGQGARDQPQHF
TRBV12-2,NA,NA,TRBJ2-3,TGTGCAAGTCGCTTAGGGTATGAGGAGACAGGCACAGATACGCAGTATTTT,CASRLGYEETGTDTQYF
TRBV14,once,NA,TRBJ1-2,TGTGCCAGCAGCCAAGTCGGGGAAGGCTACACCTTC,CASSQVGEGYTF
TRBV6-5,NA,NA,TRBJ1-1,TGTGCCAGCAGTTCCGCACGGGGGGCAGATGAAGCTTTCTTT,CASSSARGADEAFF
TRBV30,NA,TRBD1,TRBJ1-1,TGTGCCTGGAGTAAACTAGACAGGGACACGGGAGCTTTCTTT,CAWSKLDRDTGAFF
TRBV7-2,NA,NA,TRBJ2-1,TGTGCCAGCAGCTTCGGGCAGGGTGGCAATGAGCAGTTCTTC,CASSFGQGGNEQFF
TRBV7-9,NA,NA,TRBJ1-3,TGTGCCAGCAGCGGCGACAGTTTCTCTGGAAACACCATATATTTT,CASSGDSFSGNTIYF
TRBV28,NA,TRBD1,TRBJ1-4,TGTGCCAGCAGTTCGGGACAGGGTAATGAAAAACTGTTTTTT,CASSSGQGNEKLFF